A single sample is the source of the 32 T cell receptor beta chains below, sequenced in a study of blood T cell repertoires in COVID-19. Clones were read by immunoSEQ multiplex PCR, and TCRdb kept only the in-frame ones, dropping some. Found here are around 310,000 clones, 90% of them singletons; the top ten hold about 1%. Specimen: peripheral blood. These receptors originate from a woman in her 40s with COVID-19, enrolled during active disease.

The V and J genes are TRBV27 and TRBJ2-2; perhaps TRBD1 as D (5 bases). Between the trimmed V and J ends, which lost 5 bases and 9 bases, there was a span of 13 bases. Germline values: CDR1 MNHEY, CDR2 SMNVEV (reference sequence). This CDR3 has 13 residues. As DNA, the CDR3 is TGTGCCAGCAGTGCAGACAGACGCTGGGAGCTGTTTTTT. The encoded protein is CASSADRRWELFF.

The V and J genes are TRBV20-1 and TRBJ2-7; D unclear. The CDR3 loop spans 13 amino acids. Trimming pared 3 bases from V and 0 bases from J, leaving 9 bases between. Germline values: CDR1 DFQATT, CDR2 SNEGSKA (reference sequence). CDR3 DNA: TGCAGTGCTAGTTTGGGCAGCTCCTACGAGCAGTACTTC. It specifies CSASLGSSYEQYF.

This chain connects TRBV6-5 to TRBJ2-1; 8 bases align to TRBD1. Germline CDR1 and CDR2: MNHEY and SVGAGI. This CDR3 is built from 16 residues. V trimming: 0 bases; J trimming: 5 bases; junction bases outside the gene matches: 6. CDR3 in DNA: TGTGCCAGCAGTTACTCGGGCAGGGGGCGAAACAATGAGCAGTTCTTC. Translating gives CASSYSGRGRNNEQFF.

The chain is built from TRBV7-9 and TRBJ2-1, with 8 bases fitting TRBD1. V lost 6 bases to trimming and J lost 6 bases; unmatched junction nucleotides: 13. This CDR3 is built from 16 residues. Germline V gives CDR1 SEHNR, CDR2 FQNEAQ (reference sequence). The chain's CDR3 is CASSGAGQGPINEQFF. In DNA form, the CDR3 reads TGTGCCAGCAGTGGGGCTGGACAGGGACCGATCAATGAGCAGTTCTTC.

V gene TRBV18 combines with J gene TRBJ1-6; 8 nucleotides match TRBD1. J lost 8 bases, V lost 1 base, and 4 bases had no gene match. The CDR3 loop spans 15 amino acids. Looked up from germline, CDR1 is KGHSH and CDR2 is LQKENI. The CDR3 region has the DNA TGTGCCAGCTCACCACAACCAGGGGGCCATTCACCCCTCCACTTT. It is translated as CASSPQPGGHSPLHF.

The CDR3 sequence is CASSIDRGNTEAFF. The DNA of the CDR3 is TGTGCCAGCAGCATCGACAGGGGGAACACTGAAGCTTTCTTT. This chain connects TRBV6-6 to TRBJ1-1; 8 bases are a match to TRBD1. Germline CDR1 is MNHNY and CDR2 is SVGAGI (reference sequence). This CDR3 spans 14 amino acids. Trimming cost V 6 bases and J 1 base; bases outside gene matches: 4.

The chain is built from TRBV5-5 and TRBJ1-2; 10 bases agree with TRBD1. Germline V gene sequence: CDR1 SGHKS, CDR2 YYEKEE (reference sequence). V lost 1 base and J lost 12; bases outside the gene matches: 9. The CDR3 has 14 residues. The CDR3 sequence: CASSLFRDRGFHTF. CDR3 sequence (DNA): TGTGCCAGCAGCTTGTTTCGGGACAGGGGTTTCCACACCTTC.

The CDR3 sequence is CASSSTGAFNYGYTF. The CDR3 bases are TGTGCCAGCAGCTCAACAGGGGCATTCAACTATGGCTACACCTTC. The gene calls are TRBV5-6 and TRBJ1-2; the match to TRBD1 covers 7 bases. CDR1 SGHDT and CDR2 YYEEEE come from the germline V gene. There are 15 residues in the CDR3. J lost 2 bases, V lost 3 bases, and 7 bases had no gene match. Together with reference TRBV5-6 and TRBJ1-2, the CDR3 gives the full variable domain: DAGVTQSPTHLIKTRGQQVTLRCSPKSGHDTVSWYQQALGQGPQFIFQYYEEEERQRGNFPDRFSGHQFPNYSSELNVNALLLGDSALYLCASSSTGAFNYGYTFGSGTRLTVV.

The chain has TRBV28 and TRBJ2-7; 9 nucleotides align to TRBD2. V trimming: 5 bases; J trimming: 5 bases; junction bases outside the gene matches: 10. Per germline, CDR1 MDHEN and CDR2 SYDVKM. The CDR3 runs 15 residues. In DNA, the CDR3 is TGTGCCAGCAGTGCTCCGGGACTAGCCGTGAACGAGCAGTACTTC. Its translation: CASSAPGLAVNEQYF. The full variable domain, with the rest looked up from reference TRBV28 and TRBJ2-7, is DVKVTQSSRYLVKRTGEKVFLECVQDMDHENMFWYRQDPGLGLRLIYFSYDVKMKEKGDIPEGYSVSREKKERFSLILESASTNQTSMYLCASSAPGLAVNEQYFGPGTRLTVT.

This clone was counted a few times. V is TRBV19 and J is TRBJ2-7, with 8 nucleotides matching TRBD1. Trimming removed 3 bases from V and 3 bases from J; junction bases left unmatched: 13. This CDR3 region has 17 residues. CDR1 and CDR2 from the germline V gene are LNHDA and SQIVND (reference sequence). This CDR3 reads CASSIRLTGAISYEQYF. CDR3 DNA: TGTGCCAGTAGTATCCGACTGACAGGGGCGATTAGCTACGAGCAGTACTTC.

V is TRBV5-6 and J is TRBJ2-3; 8 bases line up with TRBD2. Per the germline V gene, CDR1 is SGHDT and CDR2 is YYEEEE. This CDR3 spans 16 amino acids. With V trimmed by 4 bases and J by 2 bases, 9 bases remained unmatched. As DNA, the CDR3 is TGTGCCAGCAGCCCTCAGGCGGGAGGACCCACAGATACGCAGTATTTT. Amino acid sequence: CASSPQAGGPTDTQYF. The variable domain in full, completed from reference TRBV5-6 and TRBJ2-3, reads DAGVTQSPTHLIKTRGQQVTLRCSPKSGHDTVSWYQQALGQGPQFIFQYYEEEERQRGNFPDRFSGHQFPNYSSELNVNALLLGDSALYLCASSPQAGGPTDTQYFGPGTRLTVL.

This clone was recorded a few times. This chain uses TRBV19 with TRBJ1-2, with D possibly matching TRBD1 (6 bases). Germline V CDR1 and CDR2: LNHDA, SQIVND (reference sequence). This CDR3 contains 15 residues. Trimming removed 7 bases at V and 8 bases at J, with 23 bases between. CDR3 coding DNA: TGTGCCAGTACCCCACCTACTTCCAGGGGTAGAGGCTACACCTTC. It yields the protein CASTPPTSRGRGYTF.

This chain uses TRBV28 with TRBJ2-5; 14 nucleotides align to TRBD2. J lost 6 bases, V lost 5 bases, and 11 bases had no gene match. Per germline, CDR1 MDHEN and CDR2 SYDVKM. The CDR3 runs to 17 residues. The CDR3 nucleotides read TGTGCCAGCAGTCCGGGACTAGCGGGAGCTAAGAAGCAGACCCAGTACTTC. As protein: CASSPGLAGAKKQTQYF.

The chain combines TRBV5-6 with TRBJ2-3, with D tentatively TRBD1 (6 bases). CDR1 is SGHDT and CDR2 is YYEEEE in the germline V gene. V lost 4 bases, J lost 1 base, and 13 bases lay in between. There are 15 residues in the CDR3. The CDR3 reads CASSIPGVGTDTQYF. Here the CDR3 DNA reads TGTGCCAGCAGCATACCAGGGGTAGGCACAGATACGCAGTATTTT.

This chain uses TRBV9 with TRBJ1-4; 8 bases fit TRBD1. The CDR3 has 15 residues. V lost 3 bases to trimming and J lost 7 bases; unmatched junction nucleotides: 8. Germline assignment: CDR1 SGDLS and CDR2 YYNGEE. In nucleotides, the CDR3 is TGTGCCAGCAGCGGATCGGACAGGGAGGGTGAAAAACTGTTTTTT. This translates into CASSGSDREGEKLFF.

The genes are TRBV28 and TRBJ1-5; perhaps TRBD1 as D (6 bases). The CDR3 is made up of 13 amino acids. Germline loops: CDR1 MDHEN, CDR2 SYDVKM. V shed 4 bases and J shed 7 bases, with 11 bases lying between them. The CDR3 sequence is CASSSVQGQPQHF. The CDR3 DNA sequence: TGTGCCAGCAGTTCCGTACAGGGACAGCCCCAGCATTTT.

The gene calls are TRBV19 and TRBJ1-1, with TRBD1 matching 10 bases. The germline CDR1 and CDR2 sequences are LNHDA and SQIVND (reference sequence). This CDR3 is built from 15 residues. V shed 7 bases and J 1 base; nucleotides not matched to a gene: 6. CDR3 coding DNA: TGTGCCAGTAACCCGGGACAGGGGCCGAACACTGAAGCTTTCTTT. It encodes CASNPGQGPNTEAFF.

J is TRBJ2-3 and V is TRBV28; D remains ambiguous. From germline, CDR1 is MDHEN and CDR2 SYDVKM. Trimming stripped 7 bases from V and 4 bases from J, with 9 bases between. The CDR3 contains 12 residues. Here the CDR3 reads CASTGSPDTQYF. Written as DNA, the CDR3 is TGTGCCAGCACAGGCAGTCCAGATACGCAGTATTTT.

V gene TRBV9 combines with J gene TRBJ1-1, with unresolved D. Germline values: CDR1 SGDLS, CDR2 YYNGEE. V lost 0 bases to trimming and J lost 4 bases, with 7 bases between them. This CDR3 is 13 amino acids long. The DNA of the CDR3 is TGTGCCAGCAGCGTAGATCCGTTCACTGAAGCTTTCTTT. Protein sequence: CASSVDPFTEAFF.

The rearrangement links TRBV6-5 to TRBJ1-5; 8 positions match TRBD1. CDR3 length: 14 residues. The J segment lost 5 bases and the V segment lost 6 bases, leaving 6 bases of the junction unmatched. Germline CDR1 is MNHEY and CDR2 is SVGAGI. The CDR3 region is CASSRTGGDQPQHF. CDR3 DNA: TGTGCCAGCAGCCGAACAGGGGGGGATCAGCCCCAGCATTTT.

Points on this clone: Other DNA sequences within the sample encode an identical CDR3. The chain employs TRBV6-5 and TRBJ1-2, with D hard to call. The germline V and J ends were trimmed by 2 bases and 1 base, with 5 bases remaining between them. The CDR3 is 13 residues long. Looked up from germline, CDR1 is MNHEY and CDR2 is SVGAGI. CDR3 region: CASSYRVNYGYTF. The CDR3 nucleotides are TGTGCCAGCAGTTACCGGGTTAACTATGGCTACACCTTC.

The chain employs TRBV30 and TRBJ2-2; TRBD2 matches at 11 bases. The CDR3 consists of 16 residues. V lost 3 bases, J lost 8 bases, and 11 bases stayed unmatched. Germline CDR1 and CDR2: GTSNPN and SVGIG (reference sequence). The CDR3 DNA follows: TGTGCCTGGAGAGAGGGGGCTAGCGGGAGGTATGGGGAGCTGTTTTTT. Protein sequence: CAWREGASGRYGELFF.

The chain links TRBV6-5 to TRBJ2-7, with D unresolved. The CDR3 totals 12 residues. Trimming took 4 bases from V and 4 from J, leaving 8 bases between them. Germline V gene lookup returns CDR1 MNHEY and CDR2 SVGAGI. The CDR3 reads CASSFSRYEQYF. The CDR3 coding sequence is TGTGCCAGCAGTTTCTCCCGGTACGAGCAGTACTTC.

This chain links TRBV7-3 with TRBJ2-1; no firm D call. The CDR3 has 11 amino acids. Between the trimmed V and J ends, which lost 2 bases and 8 bases, there was a span of 4 bases. CDR1 is SGHTA, CDR2 FQGTGA, per germline. This chain's CDR3 is CASSLAYEQFF. In nucleotides, the CDR3 is TGTGCCAGCAGCTTAGCGTATGAGCAGTTCTTC. The entire variable domain, with the rest obtained from reference TRBV7-3 and TRBJ2-1, is as follows: GAGVSQTPSNKVTEKGKYVELRCDPISGHTALYWYRQSLGQGPEFLIYFQGTGAADDSGLPNDRFFAVRPEGSVSTLKIQRTERGDSAVYLCASSLAYEQFFGPGTRLTVL.

A single count supports this clone. The chain has TRBV5-1 and TRBJ2-1, with 8 bases lining up with TRBD2. The CDR3 sequence is 15 residues long. V dropped 0 bases and J dropped 9; count of bases not matched to a gene: 8. CDR1 is SGHRS, CDR2 YFSETQ, per germline. In DNA form, the CDR3 reads TGCGCCAGCAGCTTGGCCCAGGTTAGCGGGACTGAGCAGTTCTTC. Amino acid sequence: CASSLAQVSGTEQFF.

This clone has a single count. The chain uses TRBV28 and TRBJ2-7, with D unresolved. V lost 6 bases and J lost 0, with 12 bases in between. Germline CDR1 and CDR2: MDHEN and SYDVKM. The CDR3 contains 14 residues. The CDR3 nucleotides read TGTGCCAGCAGCCCCACGGTAAGCTCCTACGAGCAGTACTTC. Amino acids: CASSPTVSSYEQYF.

This clone was observed a few times. V usage is TRBV3-1 (or the pseudogene TRBV3-2) and J usage is TRBJ2-3, with TRBD1 matching over 9 bases. Germline V gene lookup returns CDR1 LGHDT and CDR2 YNNKEL (reference sequence). The CDR3 extends over 15 amino acids. With 0 bases clipped from V and 4 bases from J, the junction kept 2 bases outside the gene matches. CDR3 sequence (DNA): TGTGCCAGCAGCCAAGAACAGGGGGCGGCAGATACGCAGTATTTT. Its protein is CASSQEQGAADTQYF.

The chain is built from TRBV28 and TRBJ1-2; D may be TRBD1 (5 bases). V was shortened by 3 bases and J by 4 bases, with 9 bases between the two germline ends. CDR1 and CDR2 from the germline V gene are MDHEN and SYDVKM. CDR3 length equals 13 residues. CDR3 sequence (DNA): TGTGCCAGCAGTTTCTCGGGACTCTATGGCTACACCTTC. The encoded protein is CASSFSGLYGYTF.

This clone showed up just a few times. The V and J genes are TRBV7-9 and TRBJ1-2, with 7 bases lining up with TRBD1. V lost 5 bases to trimming and J lost 8 bases; unmatched junction nucleotides: 11. This CDR3 comprises 14 residues. Per germline, CDR1 SEHNR and CDR2 FQNEAQ (reference sequence). The CDR3 region is CASSSNDRAYGYTF. The DNA for the CDR3 is TGTGCCAGCAGCAGTAATGACAGGGCCTACGGCTACACCTTC.

The chain employs TRBV28 and TRBJ1-1; 8 nucleotides agree with TRBD1. Looked up from germline, CDR1 is MDHEN and CDR2 is SYDVKM. V shed 5 bases and J 1 base; nucleotides not matched to a gene: 9. The CDR3 contains 16 residues. CDR3 residues: CASSTPTGVGNTEAFF. Here the CDR3 DNA reads TGTGCCAGCAGTACTCCGACAGGGGTCGGGAACACTGAAGCTTTCTTT.

As to this clone: In the same sample, other DNA sequences code for this CDR3. The chain is built from TRBV7-9 and TRBJ2-5; D unresolved. In germline, CDR1 is SEHNR, CDR2 FQNEAQ (reference sequence). Trimming cost V 5 bases and J 5 bases, with 6 bases left between them. CDR3 length: 11 amino acids. The CDR3 protein is CASSRVETQYF. The CDR3 DNA sequence: TGTGCCAGCAGCCGGGTGGAGACCCAGTACTTC.

The chain joins TRBV24-1 to TRBJ1-3, with no clear D. Looked up from germline, CDR1 is KGHDR and CDR2 is SFDVKD. The CDR3 runs to 16 residues. Between the trimmed V and J ends, which lost 1 base and 0 bases, there was a span of 9 bases. CDR3 nucleotide sequence: TGTGCCACCAGTGATTTCGGACGGGGCTCTGGAAACACCATATATTTT. Protein product: CATSDFGRGSGNTIYF.